The 5 T cell receptor beta chains reported below all come from one sample, sequenced in a study of early T cells in non-severe SARS-CoV-2 infection. TCRdb processed the 5' RACE reads anew with MiXCR; each CDR3 protein has one entry. The table has approximately 74,000 distinct CDR3 sequences, around 15% seen once; the top ten hold approximately 10%. Sequencing was performed on whole blood. The receptors were sampled from an adult who was a healthcare worker with PCR-confirmed SARS-CoV-2 infection or an uninfected control (not recorded which).

This clonotype was counted ten times or more. V and J are TRBV23-1 and TRBJ2-2, with 9 bases matching TRBD1. TRBV23-1 is known as an ORF, though its function is uncertain. J was trimmed by 1 base and V by 3 bases; bases with no gene match: 3. The CDR3 sequence is 16 residues long. The CDR3 region is CASSQPDRGNTGELFF. In DNA, the CDR3 is TGCGCCAGCAGTCAGCCGGACAGGGGGAACACCGGGGAGCTGTTTTTT.

The sample holds a few counts of this clonotype. The chain couples TRBV29-1 to TRBJ2-1; 10 positions agree with TRBD1. V lost 7 bases to trimming and J lost 5 bases; unmatched junction nucleotides: 8. Germline-derived CDR1 and CDR2 are SQVTM and ANQGSEA. CDR3 length: 14 residues. In nucleotides, the CDR3 is TGCAGCGCCACACGGGACAGGGGAAACAATGAGCAGTTCTTC. Amino acid sequence: CSATRDRGNNEQFF.

This clonotype appeared a few times. The chain couples TRBV18 to TRBJ1-1; D not certain. Germline V gene data show CDR1 as KGHSH and CDR2 as LQKENI. The CDR3 runs to 14 residues. Trimming removed 0 bases from V and 2 bases from J, with 7 bases in between. The chain's CDR3 is CASSPPTKNTEAFF. The CDR3 nucleotides read TGTGCCAGCTCACCACCGACGAAAAACACTGAAGCTTTCTTT.

This clonotype was observed a single time. The chain employs TRBV11-1 and TRBJ2-2; D is unclear. The CDR3 length is 14 residues. The ends were cut back, 1 base at V and 2 bases at J, with 5 bases in the middle. CDR1 and CDR2 from the germline V gene are SGHAT and FQDESV (reference sequence). CDR3 amino acids: CASSLEPNTGELFF. The CDR3 nucleotides read TGTGCCAGCAGCTTAGAGCCCAACACCGGGGAGCTGTTTTTT.

This chain joins TRBV5-6 and TRBJ2-7, with D perhaps given as TRBD1 or TRBD2 (5 bases each). CDR3 length: 11 residues. The germline V gene has CDR1 SGHDT and CDR2 YYEEEE. Trimming removed 1 base from V and 13 bases from J, with 12 bases in between. CDR3 bases: TGTGCCAGCAGCTTGATAGGTGGGGGATACTTC. Amino acid sequence: CASSLIGGGYF.